A single sample gave rise to the 28 T cell receptor beta chains below, sequenced in a study of CD8+ T cells in alopecia areata. Treatment indicated: oral pan-JAK inhibitor, 5-10 mg twice daily. After isolation, RNA underwent reverse transcription to generate cDNA as the sequencing template. Method: immunoSEQ multiplex PCR; TCRdb's copy keeps in-frame clones and lacks some. Seen here are 150,000 to 250,000 clones, 60% to 70% observed once, and the top ten hold about 3%. The sequencing used CD4+ T cells sorted from blood, collected at week 4, from a patient treated with tofacitinib. The source of these receptors is a human donor with alopecia areata.

The chain is built from TRBV30 and TRBJ2-6, with D possibly matching TRBD1 (5 bases). The CDR3 spans 18 residues. CDR1 and CDR2 (germline): GTSNPN, SVGIG (reference sequence). Trimming cost V 3 bases and J 0 bases, with 18 bases left between them. CDR3 DNA sequence: TGTGCCTGGAGAGCAGGGCTCAGTAGTTTCTCTGGGGCCAACGTCCTGACTTTC. Translating gives CAWRAGLSSFSGANVLTF. Looking up the rest from reference TRBV30 and TRBJ2-6 gives the full variable domain: SQTIHQWPATLVQPVGSPLSLECTVEGTSNPNLYWYRQAAGRGLQLLFYSVGIGQISSEVPQNLSASRPQDRQFILSSKKLLLSDSGFYLCAWRAGLSSFSGANVLTFGAGSRLTVL.

The V call is TRBV25-1, the J call TRBJ1-1, with D possibly TRBD1 on 5 matching bases. The CDR3 contains 13 residues. V was clipped by 5 bases and J by 8 bases, with 15 bases between them. Per germline, CDR1 MGHDK and CDR2 SYGVNS. CDR3 region: CASSPNGEGEAFF. For the CDR3, the DNA is TGTGCCAGCAGTCCAAATGGGGAGGGGGAAGCTTTCTTT.

J is TRBJ1-2 and V is TRBV4-3, with a possible D match to TRBD1 (5 bases). CDR1 is LGHNA, CDR2 YSLEER, per germline. V gave up 3 bases and J gave up 8 bases, with 19 bases separating them. This CDR3 spans 15 amino acids. DNA of the CDR3: TGCGCCAGCAGCCAGTTTTCGGGCAGGGCAAAGGGCTACACCTTC. Translated, it gives CASSQFSGRAKGYTF.

This clone occurred a few times. The chain combines TRBV2 with TRBJ2-2; D is tentatively TRBD1 or TRBD2 (5 bases each). V lost 2 bases and J 1 base, leaving 11 bases between the germline ends. This CDR3 is 16 amino acids long. Germline V gene data show CDR1 as SNHLY and CDR2 as FYNNEI. This CDR3 is CASSETGGRNTGELFF. The CDR3 DNA sequence: TGTGCCAGCAGTGAAACTGGGGGTAGGAACACCGGGGAGCTGTTTTTT.

The chain uses TRBV4-2 and TRBJ2-2, with TRBD1 identical over 8 bases. V shed 0 bases and J 9 bases; nucleotides not matched to a gene: 6. The CDR3 is made up of 15 amino acids. Germline assignment: CDR1 LGHNA and CDR2 YNFKEQ. This CDR3 reads CASSQESQGARELFF. The DNA of the CDR3 is TGTGCCAGCAGCCAAGAGAGCCAGGGGGCCCGGGAGCTGTTTTTT.

The gene calls are TRBV4-1 and TRBJ2-5; no clear D. Germline V CDR1 and CDR2: MGHRA, YSYEKL. This CDR3 is built from 13 residues. Between the trimmed V and J ends, which lost 1 base and 6 bases, there was a span of 9 bases. The CDR3 DNA reads as TGCGCCAGCAGCCAAGTGGGCGCGAAGACCCAGTACTTC. Amino acid sequence: CASSQVGAKTQYF.

This clone was counted only a few times. V gene TRBV10-3 combines with J gene TRBJ2-1; no clear D. The germline CDR1 and CDR2 sequences are ENHRY and SYGVKD. Between the trimmed V and J ends, which lost 2 bases and 9 bases, there was a span of 14 bases. The CDR3 contains 14 residues. The CDR3 sequence is CAISETLTHLEQFF. DNA of the CDR3: TGTGCCATCAGTGAGACTCTAACCCACCTTGAGCAGTTCTTC.

The V and J genes are TRBV7-2 and TRBJ2-7, with 8 positions matching TRBD1. The CDR3 contains 14 residues. J gave up 5 bases and V 8 bases, and 11 bases lay outside the gene matches. CDR1 is SGHTA, CDR2 FQGNSA, per germline. The CDR3 protein is CASAVGQGAHEQYF. The CDR3 DNA reads TGTGCCAGCGCGGTGGGCCAGGGGGCGCACGAGCAGTACTTC.

The rearrangement joins TRBV6-5 to TRBJ2-7, with D possibly being TRBD1 or TRBD2 (5 bases each). Germline-derived CDR1 and CDR2 are MNHEY and SVGAGI. The CDR3 has 14 amino acids. Trimming removed 2 bases from V and 0 bases from J, with 8 bases in between. CDR3: CASSYPGSSYEQYF. The CDR3 region has the DNA TGTGCCAGCAGTTACCCAGGGAGCTCCTACGAGCAGTACTTC.

The chain carries TRBV30 and TRBJ1-2; 10 bases agree with TRBD1. The junction had 9 bases not matched to a gene; V was cut back by 4 bases and J by 13 bases. Per the germline V gene, CDR1 is GTSNPN and CDR2 is SVGIG (reference sequence). The CDR3 is made up of 12 amino acids. The CDR3 protein is CAWTGTGATLTF. CDR3 DNA sequence: TGTGCCTGGACCGGGACAGGGGCCACCCTCACCTTC.

This sequence joins TRBV29-1 and TRBJ1-1; no clear D. V was shortened by 2 bases and J by 9 bases, with 10 bases between the two germline ends. This CDR3 comprises 11 residues. Per germline, CDR1 SQVTM and CDR2 ANQGSEA. CDR3 in amino acids: CSVEPGDKAFF. CDR3 DNA: TGCAGCGTTGAACCAGGCGACAAAGCTTTCTTT. Full variable domain (remainder filled in from reference TRBV29-1 and TRBJ1-1): SAVISQKPSRDICQRGTSLTIQCQVDSQVTMMFWYRQQPGQSLTLIATANQGSEATYESGFVIDKFPISRPNLTFSTLTVSNMSPEDSSIYLCSVEPGDKAFFGQGTRLTVV.

A note on this clone: The same CDR3 arises from other DNA sequences in this sample as well. The rearrangement uses TRBV30 and TRBJ2-2; perhaps D is TRBD1 or TRBD2 (7 bases each). Germline lookup yields CDR1 GTSNPN and CDR2 SVGIG (reference sequence). Trimming cost V 3 bases and J 5 bases, with 13 bases left between them. The CDR3 extends over 14 amino acids. The CDR3 DNA sequence: TGTGCCTGGAGGAGACAGGGAGGGACCGGGGAGCTGTTTTTT. It is translated as CAWRRQGGTGELFF.

The chain is built from TRBV7-8 and TRBJ2-2; maybe TRBD1 (6 bases). The CDR3 has 14 residues. V lost 2 bases, J lost 4 bases, and 8 bases lay in between. Germline values: CDR1 SGHVS, CDR2 FQNEAQ. As DNA, the CDR3 is TGTGCCAGCAGCTTAAAGGGGGTCACCGGGGAGCTGTTTTTT. Translation: CASSLKGVTGELFF.

This rearrangement joins TRBV2 to TRBJ1-1; possibly TRBD1 for D (6 bases). The V end was cut by 7 bases, the J end by 3 bases, with 9 bases between. CDR3 length: 12 amino acids. Germline-derived CDR1 and CDR2 are SNHLY and FYNNEI. CDR3 protein: CASTGEDTEAFF. CDR3 in DNA: TGTGCCAGCACAGGGGAAGACACTGAAGCTTTCTTT. The whole variable domain, filled in from reference TRBV2 and TRBJ1-1, reads EPEVTQTPSHQVTQMGQEVILRCVPISNHLYFYWYRQILGQKVEFLVSFYNNEISEKSEIFDDQFSVERPDGSNFTLKIRSTKLEDSAMYFCASTGEDTEAFFGQGTRLTVV.

V is TRBV2 and J is TRBJ2-3, with 8 bases identical to TRBD1. In germline, CDR1 is SNHLY, CDR2 FYNNEI. V lost 8 bases and J lost 2; bases outside the gene matches: 6. The CDR3 covers 14 residues. The CDR3 nucleotides read TGTGCCAGCGGCAGGGGGCGTTCCACAGATACGCAGTATTTT. It codes for CASGRGRSTDTQYF. Combining the CDR3 with reference TRBV2 and TRBJ2-3 gives the whole variable domain EPEVTQTPSHQVTQMGQEVILRCVPISNHLYFYWYRQILGQKVEFLVSFYNNEISEKSEIFDDQFSVERPDGSNFTLKIRSTKLEDSAMYFCASGRGRSTDTQYFGPGTRLTVL.

In this sample, this clone turned up once. The chain has TRBV11-2 and TRBJ2-2; D may be TRBD2 (5 bases). The V end lost 2 bases, the J end lost 4 bases, and 11 bases lay between the germline ends. Germline V gives CDR1 SGHAT, CDR2 FQNNGV. CDR3 length: 15 amino acids. The CDR3 loop reads CASSLWGVGTGELFF. In nucleotides, the CDR3 is TGTGCCAGCAGCTTATGGGGAGTCGGCACCGGGGAGCTGTTTTTT. The full variable domain, completed using reference TRBV11-2 and TRBJ2-2, is EAGVAQSPRYKIIEKRQSVAFWCNPISGHATLYWYQQILGQGPKLLIQFQNNGVVDDSQLPKDRFSAERLKGVDSTLKIQPAKLEDSAVYLCASSLWGVGTGELFFGEGSRLTVL.

The gene calls are TRBV30 and TRBJ2-5; no firm D call. Trimming stripped 0 bases from V and 2 bases from J, with 7 bases between. CDR3 size: 13 residues. Germline values: CDR1 GTSNPN, CDR2 SVGIG (reference sequence). The CDR3 region is CAWSVRFQETQYF. Written as DNA, the CDR3 is TGTGCCTGGAGTGTGAGATTTCAAGAGACCCAGTACTTC.

This chain uses TRBV18 with TRBJ2-5; D is possibly TRBD1 or TRBD2 (6 bases each). With 5 bases removed from V and 2 bases from J, the gap between germline ends came to 12 bases. Germline V lookup: CDR1 KGHSH, CDR2 LQKENI. The CDR3 has 14 amino acids. As DNA, the CDR3 is TGTGCCAGCTCAAAAAGGGGGACTCAAGAGACCCAGTACTTC. As protein: CASSKRGTQETQYF.

The rearrangement links TRBV21-1 to TRBJ2-7; the table gives TRBD1 as D, unverified against the DNA. TRBV21-1 is a known pseudogene. The CDR3 runs 14 residues. CDR3 coding DNA: TGTGCCAGCATTAATCGACAGGGAGGCTACGAGCAGTACTTC. Residues: CASINRQGGYEQYF.

The chain links TRBV30 to TRBJ1-6; D not certain. The CDR3 is made up of 13 amino acids. Germline V gene lookup returns CDR1 GTSNPN and CDR2 SVGIG (reference sequence). Trimming removed 2 bases from V and 4 bases from J, with 6 bases in between. CDR3 amino acids: CAWSIRYNSPLHF. The CDR3, as DNA: TGTGCCTGGAGTATACGATATAATTCACCCCTCCACTTT.

This clone occurred once. The CDR3 coding sequence is TGCGCCAGCAGCTTGCTCGGGCAGTCCCGGGAGACCCAGTACTTC. Amino acids: CASSLLGQSRETQYF. V and J are TRBV5-1 and TRBJ2-5; D is unresolved. Trimming pared 1 base from V and 5 bases from J, leaving 15 bases between. This CDR3 region has 15 residues. The germline CDR1 and CDR2 sequences are SGHRS and YFSETQ.

The chain carries TRBV11-2 and TRBJ1-2; D is unresolved. Germline V gene lookup returns CDR1 SGHAT and CDR2 FQNNGV. Trimming took 5 bases from V and 4 from J, leaving 14 bases between them. The CDR3 runs to 14 residues. For the CDR3, the DNA is TGTGCCAGCAGCCAATCTGGTAGCGGCTATGGCTACACCTTC. Protein product: CASSQSGSGYGYTF.

V is TRBV7-9 and J is TRBJ2-7; D unclear. Germline V gene lookup returns CDR1 SEHNR and CDR2 FQNEAQ (reference sequence). The CDR3 runs to 13 residues. Deletions cut 3 bases from V and 6 bases from J, with 12 bases between. Here the CDR3 DNA reads TGTGCCAGCAGCTTTATCGATGGGCTCGAGCAGTACTTC. Translated: CASSFIDGLEQYF.

The CDR3 region has the DNA TGTGCCGGGCCGACAGTCATGCGCACCTTC. It encodes CAGPTVMRTF. The genes are TRBV30 and TRBJ1-2; possibly TRBD1 for D (5 bases). The germline V and J ends were trimmed by 8 bases and 13 bases, with 17 bases remaining between them. CDR1 and CDR2 from the germline V gene are GTSNPN and SVGIG (reference sequence). This CDR3 is built from 10 residues.

This clone was seen just once. The V call is TRBV9, the J call TRBJ1-5; D is ambiguous. The CDR3 runs to 15 residues. Trimming took off 0 bases at V and 7 bases at J, with 14 bases between the two ends. Germline lookup yields CDR1 SGDLS and CDR2 YYNGEE. For the CDR3, the DNA is TGTGCCAGCAGCGTAGGAGCGTCAGATAGACAGCCCCAGCATTTT. It yields the protein CASSVGASDRQPQHF.

This clone came up a few times. The genes are TRBV29-1 and TRBJ1-5; TRBD1 matches at 8 bases. CDR1 and CDR2 (germline): SQVTM, ANQGSEA. There are 14 residues in the CDR3. Germline trimming cut 6 bases from V and 3 bases from J; bases unmatched to any gene: 7. CDR3 sequence: CSVGTGGDNQPQHF. The CDR3, as DNA: TGCAGCGTCGGGACAGGCGGAGACAATCAGCCCCAGCATTTT.

The chain combines TRBV7-9 with TRBJ1-5; D is unclear. Between the trimmed V and J ends, which lost 4 bases and 7 bases, there was a span of 8 bases. The CDR3 extends over 12 amino acids. Germline-derived CDR1 and CDR2 are SEHNR and FQNEAQ (reference sequence). The DNA of the CDR3 is TGTGCCAGCAGCTGGGGTAGCCAGCCCCAGCATTTT. Translating it yields CASSWGSQPQHF.

The chain links TRBV30 to TRBJ2-3; 11 bases match TRBD2. The V gene end was trimmed by 0 bases and the J gene end by 9 bases; junction bases not matched to a gene: 14. Per the germline V gene, CDR1 is GTSNPN and CDR2 is SVGIG (reference sequence). The length of the CDR3 is 17 residues. CDR3 bases: TGTGCCTGGAGTGTACTTGGGCTTAGCGGGGGGGCTTTCACGCAGTATTTT. This codes for CAWSVLGLSGGAFTQYF.